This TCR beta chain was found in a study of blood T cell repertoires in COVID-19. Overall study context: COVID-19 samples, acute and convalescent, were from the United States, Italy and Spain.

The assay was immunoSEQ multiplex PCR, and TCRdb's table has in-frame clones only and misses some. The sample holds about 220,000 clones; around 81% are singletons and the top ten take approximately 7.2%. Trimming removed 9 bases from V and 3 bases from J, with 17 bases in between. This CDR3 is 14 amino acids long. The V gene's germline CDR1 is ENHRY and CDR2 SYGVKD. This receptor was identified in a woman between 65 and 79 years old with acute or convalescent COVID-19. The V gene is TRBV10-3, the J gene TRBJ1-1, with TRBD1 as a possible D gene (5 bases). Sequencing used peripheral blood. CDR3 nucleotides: TGTGCCATTGCCGTTTTGGGGGGGGACACTGAAGCTTTCTTT. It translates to CAIAVLGGDTEAFF.